This T cell receptor beta chain was captured in a study of cytomegalovirus exposure and HLA in healthy donors (TCRdb year 2017). General notes on the study: An earlier analysis of 587 of the donors reported under 300 Gb of sequence data and around 100 million unique TCR beta sequences obtained from 150 million to 200 million T cells. An early release covering some 640 HLA-typed donors comprised about 300 gigabases of sequencing data and 65 million to 100 million unique TCR sequences. Of the roughly 420 genotyped donors, 65% to 90% were placed in the genetic ancestry cluster associated with self-reported Caucasian donors. The study was designed to test whether signatures of past pathogen exposure could be identified by cataloging public T cell receptors. The study used immunosequencing to profile the T cell repertoires of approximately 690 subjects and linked those repertoires to cytomegalovirus serostatus. In addition to the first cohort of approximately 670 subjects, a separate validation cohort of under 150 different subjects was used. The study combined high-throughput TCR immunosequencing, statistical association of individual TCRs with disease status, and machine learning to predict cytomegalovirus infection status. A later analysis re-examined previously published TCR beta repertoires from about 670 donors and added high-resolution HLA genotyping to investigate patterns of TCR occurrence. Rather than drawing on any new phenotypic data, the later analysis identified candidate immune exposures from TCR beta sequences and the way those sequences occurred across donors. In an earlier analysis of about 590 of the donors, high-throughput TCR beta sequencing was used to judge whether each TCR beta V gene segment behaved as functional or pseudogenic. Donor age, sex, ethnicity and CMV serostatus were collected together with the repertoire data. Genome-wide SNP genotypes for about 60% of the roughly 700 donors were used in a later genetic analysis, which treated that subset as a discovery cohort. All discovery cohort repertoires had been generated on a single sequencing platform. HLA typing included class I and class II loci at four-digit resolution. The number of donors typed differed by locus, with about 629-640 for A, B, C, DRB1 and DQB1, roughly 550 for DQA1, 600 to 610 for DPA1, and about 450 for DPB1. Because of strong linkage in the cohort, roughly five DR-DQ haplotypes were treated as single units for association and clustering. On average, about 240,000 unique TCR beta nucleotide sequences were sequenced per donor among a few hundred genotyped donors of the cohort, with around 19% of those sequences being non-productive. Overall study results and their limits: A later analysis reported that several top co-occurrence clusters appeared linked to parvovirus B19, influenza, CMV and Epstein-Barr virus. According to the authors, the approach could potentially be generalized to other disease states and immunological phenotypes. A later analysis found that TCR association rates varied across HLA loci, with DRB1 alleles showing the most associated TCRs and HLA-C alleles the fewest. In a later analysis, HLA-associated TCR beta chains were found to be more clonally expanded and to have lower generation probabilities than equally common non-associated chains. A later analysis associated about 17,000 TCR beta sequences with specific HLA alleles at a false discovery rate of 0.05. The study gave a list of around 170 TCR beta chains associated with cytomegalovirus. In both the original and validation cohorts, the classifier was reported to diagnose cytomegalovirus status with high specificity and sensitivity. Only TCR beta chains were sequenced in this cohort, and the absence of alpha or paired-chain data limited detectable features. Most TCR sequences were observed very rarely across donors, whereas some public TCRs were present in many individuals. An earlier analysis of approximately 540 of the donors showed that most TCR beta V segments appeared in productive rearrangements either about 90% or about 30% of the time, which broadly matched IMGT annotations. Because some donors lacked HLA typing at each locus, the association tests relied only on the typed subset. According to a later analysis, most CMV-associated TCR beta chains appeared to be HLA-restricted, and the HLA associations seemed to be driven largely by CMV exposure. The sequencing pipeline was judged likely to have produced a cluster of highly shared sequence variants as a technical artifact. Presence/absence analyses assumed roughly uniform sequencing depth across donors, an assumption that may not hold. A further reported finding was that TCR beta sequences accurately predicted the HLA-A and HLA-B alleles for most subjects in the first cohort. A few of the identified cytomegalovirus-associated TCR beta chains were confirmed in vitro to be specific for cytomegalovirus antigens. The earlier analysis of about 600 of the donors excluded fewer than 20 rarely observed V segments, including chromosome 9 orphons, because counts were too low. In a later genetic analysis, a missense DCLRE1C variant was associated with V-gene and J-gene trimming of TCR beta chains, and the association was replicated in an independent cohort. The only immune exposure information available for the cohort was CMV serostatus. When HLA alleles, especially DR and DQ, strongly co-occurred, TCR associations were difficult to assign to individual alleles. A later genetic analysis reported fewer N-insertions in productive TCRs among donors in an Asian-associated ancestry cluster than the roughly 700-donor mean. Linkage disequilibrium might explain the correlated functional status among segregating V segments, but an unknown experimental factor could not be ruled out. Because the 87-base-pair reads could not distinguish some IMGT-functional V segments, including TRBV6-2 and TRBV6-3, those segments were excluded.

V has 1 base trimmed and J has 5 bases trimmed; junction bases matching no gene number 4. CDR1 KGHSH and CDR2 LQKENI are derived from the germline V gene. Including cysteine and phenylalanine, the CDR3 has 15 amino acids. The only DNA kept is the CDR3, 45 bases in frame from the first base. With regard to this clone: What this receptor recognizes is not known. Base qualities are not provided; no much larger clone lies one nucleotide away.

Preparation of the library involved the immunoSEQ multiplex PCR assay. For the multiplex PCR, a mixture combining 60 forward primers for TCR Vbeta segments and 13 reverse primers for TCR Jbeta segments was used. Amplification of the CDR3 region of rearranged TCR beta genes was performed with a multiplex PCR assay on genomic DNA. The amplified TCR beta libraries were sequenced on the Illumina HiSeq System as 87-base-pair reads. The paper's processing steps were these. In a later analysis, roughly 80 million unique TCR beta chains were counted across the 500 to 700 repertoires, and approximately 9.9 million of these chains were shared by at least two donors. Raw reads were error-corrected and collapsed into unique sequences by a nearest-neighbor algorithm in which closely related sequences were merged to remove PCR and sequencing errors. Alignment of CDR3 sequences to IMGT reference sequences was used to assign V, D and J gene segments. For a sequence to be retained, at least a six-nucleotide match to both a V gene segment and a J gene segment was required. A rearrangement was called productive if the CDR3 had no stop codons and remained in frame with V and J, and every other rearrangement was called non-productive. CDR3 was defined according to IMGT convention as the region running from the second conserved V-encoded cysteine to the conserved J-encoded phenylalanine. The earlier analysis of 587 of the donors excluded any sequence lacking an unambiguous match to a single V gene segment. In an earlier analysis of 587 of the donors, V segments were called functional above 56.7% productive rearrangements and were called segregating when the between-donor standard deviation exceeded 5%. To diagnose cytomegalovirus status from the catalog of TCR beta chain sequences, a statistical classification framework was built. In a later analysis, V and J genes were assigned by comparing TCR nucleotide sequences against IMGT/GENE-DB human TR gene sequences. The TCRdist pipeline was used in a later analysis to assign CDR3 sequences and most-parsimonious VDJ recombination scenarios. In a later analysis, every TCR beta chain was defined by the combination of its CDR3 amino acid sequence and its V-gene family, and reads without a unique V-gene family were dropped. In a later analysis, around 600 highly shared, low-generation-probability nucleotide sequences were removed to address suspected cross-contamination and a sequencing artifact. In a later analysis, a clonal expansion index was calculated for each public chain from normalized within-repertoire ranks of inferred template counts. In a later analysis, generation probabilities were computed with a VDJ recombination model fitted to out-of-frame rearrangements, and the resulting probabilities were checked against IGoR. A later analysis scored TCR-TCR, TCR-HLA and TCR-CMV co-occurrence with hypergeometric tests, applying a repertoire-size bias correction to TCR pairs. A later analysis estimated false discovery rates by permuting HLA or CMV assignments 20 times. In a later analysis, co-occurring TCRs were grouped using DBSCAN, and TCRdist sequence similarity was added for clustering within HLA-allele-positive subsets. Repertoires with fewer than 30,000 or more than 120,000 public chains, plus five repertoires with anomalous nucleotide sharing, were excluded from co-occurrence clustering. TCRdb limited this immuneACCESS table to in-frame rearrangements with V and J called. A share of clones is missing; checked studies link under half to unresolved V genes, and the rest is unexplained. The V and J calls and the clone size are those of that table, but D and trimming were determined from the DNA. The table for this sample lists over 100,000 clones; 55% to 80% of them were counted only once. The ten largest clones represent approximately 4.3% of the sample.

The cohort comprised approximately 700 healthy bone marrow donors. At the time of sampling, every cohort member was nominally healthy, though immune exposures that went unrecorded were likely present. CMV serostatus was recorded as positive for about 300 and negative for about 50% of the 666 cohort members, whereas no CMV serostatus was recorded for the donor in question. Every donor gave a peripheral blood sample, and the peripheral blood mononuclear cells from that sample were used for TCR beta sequencing. Genomic DNA extraction from the blood cell samples was performed with the Qiagen DNeasy Blood Extraction Kit.

Recombination joined TRBV18 with TRBJ2-3; 9 nucleotides in the junction match TRBD2. The clonotype originates from a human donor in good health. Specimen: PBMCs. The nucleotide sequence reads TGTGCCAGCTCACCACTAGCGGGAGAGGTAGATACGCAGTATTTT. This is translated as CASSPLAGEVDTQYF.